This entry lists 13 T cell receptor beta chains sequenced from one sample in a study of blood T cells in healthy people across ages. PCR was performed a second time for about 6 to 12 cycles using a sample-barcoded 5' primer and a J-beta primer mix. TCRdb called the 5' RACE reads again in MiXCR, with one record for every CDR3 protein. The sample holds around 1.7 million distinct CDR3 sequences, about 30% seen once. The sequencing input was blood. Every receptor here comes from a woman in her 30s in good health.

As to this clonotype: This may stem from a read error, because a much larger clone lies one nucleotide away. This chain uses TRBV4-2 with TRBJ2-1; TRBD2 matches 7 bases. CDR3 length: 16 amino acids. CDR1 is LGHNA, CDR2 YNFKEQ, per germline. The CDR3 DNA reads as TGTACCAGCAGCCAAGATACAAGCGGGGATTACAATGAGCAGTTCTTC. It codes for CTSSQDTSGDYNEQFF.

This clonotype was seen just once. CDR3 loop: CASSGTPDSYGYTF. Here the CDR3 DNA reads TGTGCCAGCTCAGGTACACCAGACTCCTATGGCTACACCTTC. This chain joins TRBV18 and TRBJ1-2; unclear D gene. Germline V gene lookup returns CDR1 KGHSH and CDR2 LQKENI. Trimming took 5 bases from V and 4 from J, leaving 14 bases between them. This CDR3 has 14 amino acids.

As concerns this clonotype: The germline gene is not matched at one end of the junction; a read error may be the cause. The chain carries TRBV7-9 and TRBJ2-6; 7 bases align to TRBD1. From germline, CDR1 is SEHNR and CDR2 FQNEAQ (reference sequence). CDR3 length: 18 amino acids. The CDR3 here is CASSQRTGQGSGANALTF. The CDR3 DNA reads TGTGCCAGCAGCCAACGGACAGGCCAGGGGTCTGGGGCCAACGCCCTGACTTTC.

This chain joins TRBV29-1 and TRBJ2-1; possibly TRBD1 for D (6 bases). Per the germline V gene, CDR1 is SQVTM and CDR2 is ANQGSEA. V lost 7 bases and J lost 10, with 23 bases in between. CDR3 length: 14 residues. In DNA, the CDR3 is TGCAGCGGTACCGGGGCTAGAGGGGGTTGGGAGCAGTTCTTC. Encoded protein: CSGTGARGGWEQFF.

In its sample, this clonotype was seen a few times. The V gene is TRBV25-1, the J gene TRBJ2-7, with D possibly matching TRBD1 (6 bases). V lost 10 bases and J lost 3, with 22 bases in between. The length of the CDR3 is 15 residues. Per the germline V gene, CDR1 is MGHDK and CDR2 is SYGVNS. The CDR3 DNA sequence: TGTGCCACCTTCTCGGACAGATCGAGTCTCTACGAGCAGTACTTC. Protein sequence: CATFSDRSSLYEQYF.

On this clonotype: This clone may be a read error of a much larger clone one base away. The rearrangement joins TRBV21-1 to TRBJ2-5; the tabulated D call, TRBD1, remains unverified against the DNA. TRBV21-1 is a known pseudogene. The CDR3 length is 15 residues. CDR3 loop: CASWAQGCSGETQYF. CDR3 DNA sequence: TGTGCCAGCTGGGCTCAGGGATGTTCAGGAGAGACCCAGTACTTC.

A few counts support this clonotype. This chain links TRBV28 with TRBJ2-1; possible D gene TRBD2, 7 bases. Germline V CDR1 and CDR2: MDHEN, SYDVKM. V was shortened by 7 bases and J by 6 bases, with 22 bases between the two germline ends. The CDR3 has 16 amino acids. The DNA of the CDR3 is TGTGCCAGCAACCCCTCCATGGGGGGGCGGATCAATGAGCAGTTCTTC. It is translated as CASNPSMGGRINEQFF. Full variable domain (rest looked up from reference TRBV28 and TRBJ2-1): DVKVTQSSRYLVKRTGEKVFLECVQDMDHENMFWYRQDPGLGLRLIYFSYDVKMKEKGDIPEGYSVSREKKERFSLILESASTNQTSMYLCASNPSMGGRINEQFFGPGTRLTVL.

In this sample, this clonotype turned up a few times. The chain employs TRBV19 and TRBJ2-3, with TRBD2 matching over 7 bases. The germline V gene encodes CDR1 LNHDA and CDR2 SQIVND (reference sequence). The CDR3 runs to 15 residues. V lost 0 bases to trimming and J lost 6 bases; unmatched junction nucleotides: 6. Here the CDR3 reads CASSIEPGLGDTQYF. The CDR3 coding sequence is TGTGCCAGTAGTATAGAACCCGGACTAGGGGATACGCAGTATTTT.

The chain employs TRBV5-6 and TRBJ2-4, with D maybe TRBD1 (5 bases). Germline assignment: CDR1 SGHDT and CDR2 YYEEEE. The CDR3 length is 16 residues. V was shortened by 4 bases and J by 1 base, with 15 bases between the two germline ends. The CDR3 nucleotides read TGTGCCAGCAGCCCACAGGAAGATCCGGCCAAAAACATTCAGTACTTC. It is translated as CASSPQEDPAKNIQYF. Full variable domain (remainder filled in from reference TRBV5-6 and TRBJ2-4): DAGVTQSPTHLIKTRGQQVTLRCSPKSGHDTVSWYQQALGQGPQFIFQYYEEEERQRGNFPDRFSGHQFPNYSSELNVNALLLGDSALYLCASSPQEDPAKNIQYFGAGTRLSVL.

V gene TRBV5-1 combines with J gene TRBJ2-5, with D tentatively TRBD2 (8 bases). Trimming stripped 3 bases from V and 11 bases from J, with 20 bases between. The germline CDR1 and CDR2 sequences are SGHRS and YFSETQ. The CDR3 sequence is 14 residues long. The CDR3 loop reads CASSSGLGGNEQYF. The DNA of the CDR3 is TGCGCCAGCAGCTCGGGACTAGGGGGCAATGAGCAGTACTTC.

The chain is built from TRBV6-1 and TRBJ2-7; possibly TRBD1 or TRBD2 for D (5 bases each). Germline loops: CDR1 MNHNS, CDR2 SASEGT. V was trimmed by 0 bases and J by 3 bases, leaving 18 bases between them. The CDR3 loop spans 17 amino acids. The CDR3 nucleotides read TGTGCCAGCAGTGAAGCGAACCTCGGGACCCTAAGCTACGAGCAGTACTTC. It is translated as CASSEANLGTLSYEQYF.

This chain joins TRBV3-1 and TRBJ2-5, with D perhaps matching TRBD2 (6 bases). The germline V and J ends were trimmed by 1 base and 11 bases, with 20 bases remaining between them. The germline CDR1 and CDR2 sequences are LGHDT and YNNKEL (reference sequence). The CDR3 has 15 amino acids. The chain's CDR3 is CASSQAVAGNLGQYF. The CDR3, as DNA: TGTGCCAGCAGCCAAGCGGTGGCGGGAAACCTTGGGCAGTACTTC.

This clonotype was picked up many times. DNA of the CDR3: TGCGCCAGCAGTGAGTCCGGGACTAGTGACCCGTACGAGCAGTACTTC. It encodes CASSESGTSDPYEQYF. The V and J genes are TRBV10-1 and TRBJ2-7; TRBD2 matches 8 bases. The germline gives CDR1 WNHNN, CDR2 SYGVQD (reference sequence). This CDR3 has 16 amino acids. V lost 0 bases, J lost 4 bases, and 8 bases stayed unmatched.